The sequence of this TCR beta chain was determined in a study of cytomegalovirus exposure and HLA in healthy donors. General study results and limits: The investigators catalogued 164 TCR beta chains as cytomegalovirus-associated.

These donors were members of the roughly 120-subject validation cohort, a group separate from the approximately 640-subject first cohort. TCRdb keeps only in-frame clones here, not all; method: immunoSEQ multiplex PCR. This table has 50,000 to 65,000 clones, more than 70% appearing once. A note on this clone: Its target is unknown.

This TCR derives from a woman between 18 and 29 years old in good health and CMV-seropositive. The sequenced sample consisted of PBMCs.

DNA of the CDR3: TGCGCCAGCAGCTTGGGCGCCCCACTGTCTGAGCTAAAATATGGCTACACCTTC. Translating gives CASSLGAPLSELKYGYTF. V and J are TRBV5-1 and TRBJ1-2, with no clear D. Trimming took off 0 bases at V and 5 bases at J, with 23 bases between the two ends. Per the germline V gene, CDR1 is SGHRS and CDR2 is YFSETQ. There are 18 residues in the CDR3.